The T cell receptor beta chain described here comes from a study of T cell responses to AZD1222 COVID-19 vaccine. Germline V gives CDR1 MGHRA, CDR2 YSYEKL. J was trimmed by 7 bases and V by 2 bases; bases with no gene match: 2. This CDR3 region has 14 residues. This clone showed up just a few times. TCRdb's table, derived via immunoSEQ multiplex PCR, lists solely in-frame clones and lacks some. Of around 110,000 clones listed, around 92% are singletons. This chain links TRBV4-1 with TRBJ2-1, with TRBD2 matching over 10 bases. The sequence derives from an adult in good health. The source was peripheral blood, collected on day 0 of AZD1222 vaccination. CDR3 sequence reads: CASSQLAGVNEQFF. The CDR3 nucleotides are TGCGCCAGCAGCCAACTAGCGGGAGTTAATGAGCAGTTCTTC.